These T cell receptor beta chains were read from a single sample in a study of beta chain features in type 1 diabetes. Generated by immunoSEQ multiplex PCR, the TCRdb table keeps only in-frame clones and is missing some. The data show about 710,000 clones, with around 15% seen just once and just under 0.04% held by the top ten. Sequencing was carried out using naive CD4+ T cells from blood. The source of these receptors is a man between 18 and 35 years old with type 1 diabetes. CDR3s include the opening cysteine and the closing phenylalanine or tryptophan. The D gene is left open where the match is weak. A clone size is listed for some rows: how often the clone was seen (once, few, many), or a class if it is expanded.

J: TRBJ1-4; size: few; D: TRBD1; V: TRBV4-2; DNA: TGTGCCAGCAGCCGGAGGCTAGGGACAGTGAATGAAAAACTGTTTTTT; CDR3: CASSRRLGTVNEKLFF
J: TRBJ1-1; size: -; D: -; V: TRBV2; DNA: TGTGCCAGCAGTGGGTTAAGGGCGCCCACTGAAGCTTTCTTT; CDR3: CASSGLRAPTEAFF
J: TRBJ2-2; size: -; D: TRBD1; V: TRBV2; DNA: TGTGCCCGACAGGGCCCTGACACGCCAGGGTTAAACACCGGGGAGCTGTTTTTT; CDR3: CARQGPDTPGLNTGELFF
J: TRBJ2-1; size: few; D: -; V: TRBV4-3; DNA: TGCGCCAGCAGCCAAGATAAGGGACCAAGCTCCTACAATGAGCAGTTCTTC; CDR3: CASSQDKGPSSYNEQFF
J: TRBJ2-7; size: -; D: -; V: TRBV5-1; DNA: TGCGCCAGCAGCTACGACCCCGGGACAAACTACGAGCAGTACTTC; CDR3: CASSYDPGTNYEQYF
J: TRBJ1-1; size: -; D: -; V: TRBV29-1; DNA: TGCAGCGTTGAAGATCCGGGGGCGCCCCCAGGAGCTTTCTTT; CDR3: CSVEDPGAPPGAFF
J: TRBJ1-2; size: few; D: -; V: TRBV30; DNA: TGTGCCTGGGCCCCGGGACACAGTCTCGGTCTCACCTTC; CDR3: CAWAPGHSLGLTF
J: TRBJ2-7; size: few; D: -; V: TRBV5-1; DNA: TGCGCCAGCAGCGGATTGACACAGAGCTCCTACGAGCAGTACTTC; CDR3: CASSGLTQSSYEQYF
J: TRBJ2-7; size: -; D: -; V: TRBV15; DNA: TGTGCCACCAGCCGGCGGACTCAGGCCTTCGAGCAGTACTTC; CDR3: CATSRRTQAFEQYF
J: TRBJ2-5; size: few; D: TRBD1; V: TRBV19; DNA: TGTGCCAGTAGTATAGACCGACAGGGCAGGCAAGAGACCCAGTACTTC; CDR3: CASSIDRQGRQETQYF
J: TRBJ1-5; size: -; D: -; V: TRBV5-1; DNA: TGCGCCAGCAGCTTGGCCTCAGGGAGGAGCAATCAGCCCCAGCATTTT; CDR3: CASSLASGRSNQPQHF
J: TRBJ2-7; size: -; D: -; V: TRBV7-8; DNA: TGTGCCAGCAGCTTAGGAGGGAGACGCTACGAGCAGTACTTC; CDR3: CASSLGGRRYEQYF
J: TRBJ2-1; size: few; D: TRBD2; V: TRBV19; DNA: TGTGCCAGTAGTACCAGCGGGGGGACCTACAATGAGCAGTTCTTC; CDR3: CASSTSGGTYNEQFF
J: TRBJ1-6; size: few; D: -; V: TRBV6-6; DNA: TGTGCCAGCGTCGGGTCGTCAGTCCCGAGGGCACCCCTCCACTTT; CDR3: CASVGSSVPRAPLHF
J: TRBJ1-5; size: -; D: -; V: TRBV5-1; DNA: TGCGCCAGCAGCTTGGAGGCAGGGCCAGGTCAGCCCCAGCATTTT; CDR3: CASSLEAGPGQPQHF
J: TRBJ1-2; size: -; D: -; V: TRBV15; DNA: TGTGCCACCAGCAGAGGACACCTTAGTAACTATGGCTACACCTTC; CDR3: CATSRGHLSNYGYTF
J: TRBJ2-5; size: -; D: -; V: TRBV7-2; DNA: TGTGCCAGCAGCCCTAATTCGGTCCCAGAGACCCAGTACTTC; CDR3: CASSPNSVPETQYF
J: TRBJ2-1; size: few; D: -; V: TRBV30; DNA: TGTGCCTGGAGTGCCCGATCACGGGGGTCCTACAATGAGCAGTTCTTC; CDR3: CAWSARSRGSYNEQFF
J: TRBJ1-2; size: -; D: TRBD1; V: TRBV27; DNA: TGTGCCAGCAGTTTACTGGACAGGGGGCGTAACTATGGCTACACCTTC; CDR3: CASSLLDRGRNYGYTF
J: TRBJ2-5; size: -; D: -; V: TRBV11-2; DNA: TGTGCCAGCAGCTTAGTAGCCTCTCCAGAGACCCAGTACTTC; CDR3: CASSLVASPETQYF
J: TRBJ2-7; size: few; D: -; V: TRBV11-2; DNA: TGTGCCAGCAGCTCCCGGGCCCTCCAGTACTTC; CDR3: CASSSRALQYF
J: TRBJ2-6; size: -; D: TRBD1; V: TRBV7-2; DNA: TGTGCCAGCAGCTCCGGACAGGGGGCGTTCGTCGTCCTGACTTTC; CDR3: CASSSGQGAFVVLTF
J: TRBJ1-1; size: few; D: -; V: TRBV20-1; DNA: TGCAGTGCTAGGCTGAACACTGAAGCTTTCTTT; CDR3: CSARLNTEAFF
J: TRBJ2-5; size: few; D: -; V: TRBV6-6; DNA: TGTGCCAGCAGTTCCCAGGGGAAGACCCAGTACTTC; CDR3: CASSSQGKTQYF
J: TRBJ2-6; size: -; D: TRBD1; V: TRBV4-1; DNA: TGCGCCAGCAGCCACCGGGACAGGCTTCTCTTCTCTGGGGCCAACGTCCTGACTTTC; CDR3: CASSHRDRLLFSGANVLTF
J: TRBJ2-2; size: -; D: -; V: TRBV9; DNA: TGTGCCAGCAGCGGAGGTACCCCGAACACCGGGGAGCTGTTTTTT; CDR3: CASSGGTPNTGELFF
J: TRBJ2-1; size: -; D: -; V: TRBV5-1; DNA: TGCGCCAGCAGCCTCGGACGGGACTCCTACAATGAGCAGTTCTTC; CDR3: CASSLGRDSYNEQFF
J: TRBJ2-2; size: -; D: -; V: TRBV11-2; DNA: TGTGCCAGCACCGAAGAGGTCGCTTGGATCACCGGGGAGCTGTTTTTT; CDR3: CASTEEVAWITGELFF
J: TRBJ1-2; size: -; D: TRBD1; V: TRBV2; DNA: TGTGCCAGCGTTCCGGGACAGGGGGCTTATGGCTACACCTTC; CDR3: CASVPGQGAYGYTF
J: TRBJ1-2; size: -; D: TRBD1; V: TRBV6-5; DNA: TGTGCCAGCAGTTACACCCCTTTGACAGGGATGGATGGCTACACCTTC; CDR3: CASSYTPLTGMDGYTF
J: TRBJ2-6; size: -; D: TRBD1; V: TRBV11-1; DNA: TGTGCCAGCAGGGGAGGACAGGGGCGAGGGGCCAACGTCCTGACTTTC; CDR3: CASRGGQGRGANVLTF
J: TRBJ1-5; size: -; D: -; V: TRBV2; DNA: TGTGCCAGCAGTGAACGGATCCAGCCCCAGCATTTT; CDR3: CASSERIQPQHF
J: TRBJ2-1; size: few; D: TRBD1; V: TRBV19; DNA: TGTGCCAGTACTTGGGACAGGGGGCCTGGTAATGAGCAGTTCTTC; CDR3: CASTWDRGPGNEQFF
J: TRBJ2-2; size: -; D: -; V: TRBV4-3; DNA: TGCGCCAGCAGCTTCCAGGGAACCGGGGAGCTGTTTTTT; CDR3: CASSFQGTGELFF
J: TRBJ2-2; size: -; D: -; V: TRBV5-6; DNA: TGTGCCAGCATTACCTACGGGAACGGGGAGCTGTTTTTT; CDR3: CASITYGNGELFF
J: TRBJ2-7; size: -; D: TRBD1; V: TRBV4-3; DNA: TGCGCCAGCAGCCAAGGTGCAGGGGGTACACCCTACGAGCAGTACTTC; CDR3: CASSQGAGGTPYEQYF
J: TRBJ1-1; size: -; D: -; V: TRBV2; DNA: TGTGCCAGCAGTGAACTCGGAGGAGGGAACACTGAAGCTTTCTTT; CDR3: CASSELGGGNTEAFF
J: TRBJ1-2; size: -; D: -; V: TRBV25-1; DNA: TGTGCCAGCAGTGAATATACGTATGGCTACACCTTC; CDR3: CASSEYTYGYTF
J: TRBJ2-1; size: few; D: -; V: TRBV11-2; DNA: TGTGCCAGCAGCTTAGTATTACGCTCCTACAATGAGCAGTTCTTC; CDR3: CASSLVLRSYNEQFF
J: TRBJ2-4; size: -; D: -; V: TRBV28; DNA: TGTGCCAGCAGCTCCCCAACCCGCCTCCATGGGGCCAAAAACATTCAGTACTTC; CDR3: CASSSPTRLHGAKNIQYF
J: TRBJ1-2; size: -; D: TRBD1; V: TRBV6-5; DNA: TGTGCCAGCAGTTACGGGACAGGGGGCGCGGATGGCTACACCTTC; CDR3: CASSYGTGGADGYTF
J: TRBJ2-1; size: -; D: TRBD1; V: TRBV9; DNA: TGTGCCAGCAGCGTAGGAGGGACAGGGGTCGAGTATGAGCAGTTCTTC; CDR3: CASSVGGTGVEYEQFF
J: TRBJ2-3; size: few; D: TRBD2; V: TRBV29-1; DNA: TGCAGCGCCCGGCGGGCGGGAGATAGCACAGATACGCAGTATTTT; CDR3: CSARRAGDSTDTQYF